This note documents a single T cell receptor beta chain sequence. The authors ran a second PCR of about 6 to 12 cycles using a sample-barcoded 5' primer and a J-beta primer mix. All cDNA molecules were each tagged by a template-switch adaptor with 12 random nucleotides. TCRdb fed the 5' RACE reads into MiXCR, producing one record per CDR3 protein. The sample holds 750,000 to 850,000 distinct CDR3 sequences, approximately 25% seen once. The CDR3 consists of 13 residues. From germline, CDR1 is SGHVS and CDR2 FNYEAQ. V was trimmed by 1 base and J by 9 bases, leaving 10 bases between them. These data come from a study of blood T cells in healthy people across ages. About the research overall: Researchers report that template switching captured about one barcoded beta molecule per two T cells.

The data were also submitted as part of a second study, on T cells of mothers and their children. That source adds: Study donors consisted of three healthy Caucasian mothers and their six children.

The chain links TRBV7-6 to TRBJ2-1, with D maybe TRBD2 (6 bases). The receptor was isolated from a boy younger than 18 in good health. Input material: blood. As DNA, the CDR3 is TGTGCCAGCAGCTTAGAGGAGGGCCCTGAGCAGTTCTTC. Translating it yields CASSLEEGPEQFF.